The sequence of this T cell receptor (beta chain) was determined in a study of cytomegalovirus exposure and HLA in healthy donors. Study background: Early released data had tens of millions of unique TCRs, all coming from HLA-typed donors.

As concerns this clone: Its specificity is not known.

The CDR3 loop spans 14 amino acids. Germline V CDR1 and CDR2: MNHNY, SVGAGI (reference sequence). V shed 7 bases, J shed 2 bases, and the junction held 8 bases outside the gene matches. Notes on the study in general: The later analysis indicated that the majority of CMV-associated TCR beta chains appeared HLA-restricted. For cytomegalovirus status, the classifier reportedly gave diagnoses with high specificity and sensitivity.

Researchers ran the PCR with 60 Vbeta and 13 Jbeta primers. The data were produced by immunoSEQ multiplex PCR, yet TCRdb's version contains in-frame clones alone and is incomplete. The table records tens of thousands of clones, just under 70% of them present only once. The sample consisted of PBMCs. The J gene is TRBJ2-7, the V gene TRBV6-6; TRBD1 matches at 7 bases. This TCR was recovered from a man between 45 and 60 years old in good health and CMV-seronegative. This chain's CDR3 is CASNGQGVTYEQYF. The CDR3 coding sequence is TGTGCCAGCAACGGGCAGGGGGTAACCTACGAGCAGTACTTC.